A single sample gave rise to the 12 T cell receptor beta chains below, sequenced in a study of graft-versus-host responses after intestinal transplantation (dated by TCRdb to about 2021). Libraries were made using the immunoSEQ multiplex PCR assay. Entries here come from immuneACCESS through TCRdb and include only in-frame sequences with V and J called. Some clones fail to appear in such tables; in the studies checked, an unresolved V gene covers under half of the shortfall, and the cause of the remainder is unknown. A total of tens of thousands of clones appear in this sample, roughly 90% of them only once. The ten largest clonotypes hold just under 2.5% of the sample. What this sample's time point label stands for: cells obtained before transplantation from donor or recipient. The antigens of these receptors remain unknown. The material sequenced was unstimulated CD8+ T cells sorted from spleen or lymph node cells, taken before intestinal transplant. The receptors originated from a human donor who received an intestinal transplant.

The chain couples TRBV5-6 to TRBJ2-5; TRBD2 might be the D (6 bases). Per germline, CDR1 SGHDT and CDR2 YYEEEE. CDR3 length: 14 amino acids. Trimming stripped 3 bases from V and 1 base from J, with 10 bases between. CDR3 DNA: TGTGCCAGCAGCTCCGGGACTCTCCAAGAGACCCAGTACTTC. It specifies CASSSGTLQETQYF.

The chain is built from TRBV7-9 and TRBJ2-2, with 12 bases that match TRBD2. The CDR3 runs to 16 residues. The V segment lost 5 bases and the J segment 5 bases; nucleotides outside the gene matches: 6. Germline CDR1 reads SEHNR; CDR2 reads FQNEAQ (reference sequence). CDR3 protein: CASSPRTSGITGELFF. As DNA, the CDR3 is TGTGCCAGCAGCCCGCGGACTAGCGGGATAACCGGGGAGCTGTTTTTT.

The CDR3 nucleotides read TGTGCCAGCAGCGAACCAAGGGGACTAGCGAACTTCTACGAGCAGTACTTC. Translated, it gives CASSEPRGLANFYEQYF. The chain combines TRBV28 with TRBJ2-7, with 10 bases fitting TRBD2. Germline V gives CDR1 MDHEN, CDR2 SYDVKM. The CDR3 consists of 17 residues. V shed 6 bases, J shed 3 bases, and the junction held 14 bases outside the gene matches.

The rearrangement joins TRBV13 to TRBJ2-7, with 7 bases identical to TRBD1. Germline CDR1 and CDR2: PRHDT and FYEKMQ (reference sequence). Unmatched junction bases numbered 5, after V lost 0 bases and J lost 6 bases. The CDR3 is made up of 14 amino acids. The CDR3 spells CASSLGAWTGEQYF. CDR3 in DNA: TGTGCCAGCAGCTTAGGGGCATGGACAGGCGAGCAGTACTTC.

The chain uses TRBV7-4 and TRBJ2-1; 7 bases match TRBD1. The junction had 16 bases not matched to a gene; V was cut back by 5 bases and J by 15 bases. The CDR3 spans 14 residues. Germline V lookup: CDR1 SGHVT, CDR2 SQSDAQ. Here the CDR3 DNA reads TGTGCCAGCAGCCCCTATCAGGGGGTTGAAGGAGGGTTCTTC. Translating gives CASSPYQGVEGGFF.

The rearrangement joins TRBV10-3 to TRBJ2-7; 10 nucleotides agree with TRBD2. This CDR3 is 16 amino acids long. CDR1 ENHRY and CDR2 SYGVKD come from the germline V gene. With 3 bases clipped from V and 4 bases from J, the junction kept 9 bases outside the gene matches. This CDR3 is CAISDFGLAGEYEQYF. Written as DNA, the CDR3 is TGTGCCATCAGTGATTTCGGCCTAGCGGGAGAATACGAGCAGTACTTC.

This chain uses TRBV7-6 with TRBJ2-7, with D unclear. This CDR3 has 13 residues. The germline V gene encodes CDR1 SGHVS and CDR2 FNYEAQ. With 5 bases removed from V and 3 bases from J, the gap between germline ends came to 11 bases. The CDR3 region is CASSPQRDYEQYF. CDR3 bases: TGTGCCAGCAGCCCACAGAGAGACTACGAGCAGTACTTC.

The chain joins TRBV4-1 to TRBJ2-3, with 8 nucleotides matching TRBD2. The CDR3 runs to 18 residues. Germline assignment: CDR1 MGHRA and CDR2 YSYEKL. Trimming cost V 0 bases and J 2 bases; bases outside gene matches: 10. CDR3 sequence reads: CASSQDQWVSGTTDTQYF. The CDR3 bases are TGCGCCAGCAGCCAAGATCAGTGGGTTAGCGGGACCACAGATACGCAGTATTTT.

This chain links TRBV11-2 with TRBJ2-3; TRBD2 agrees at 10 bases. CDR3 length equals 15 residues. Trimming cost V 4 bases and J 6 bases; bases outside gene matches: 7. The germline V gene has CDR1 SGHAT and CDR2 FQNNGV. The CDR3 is CASSWTSGGRDTQYF. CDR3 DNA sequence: TGTGCCAGCAGCTGGACTAGCGGAGGACGGGATACGCAGTATTTT.

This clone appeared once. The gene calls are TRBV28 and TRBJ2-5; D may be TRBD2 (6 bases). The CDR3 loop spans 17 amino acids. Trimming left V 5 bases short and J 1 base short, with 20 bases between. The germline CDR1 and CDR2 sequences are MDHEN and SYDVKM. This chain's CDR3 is CASSPSPRTGAQETQYF. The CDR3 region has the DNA TGTGCCAGCAGTCCGTCCCCACGGACGGGAGCCCAAGAGACCCAGTACTTC.

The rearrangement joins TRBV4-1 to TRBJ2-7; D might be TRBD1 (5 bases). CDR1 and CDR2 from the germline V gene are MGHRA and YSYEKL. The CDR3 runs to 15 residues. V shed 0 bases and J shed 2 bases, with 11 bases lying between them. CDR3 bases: TGCGCCAGCAGCCAAGAATCGCCAGGGACCTACGAGCAGTACTTC. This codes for CASSQESPGTYEQYF.

The CDR3 nucleotides are TGCGCCAGCAGTCTTAACAGGGGGAGGACTGAAGCTTTCTTT. Amino acid sequence: CASSLNRGRTEAFF. The J gene is TRBJ1-1, the V gene TRBV5-1, with 8 nucleotides matching TRBD1. The length of the CDR3 is 14 residues. V lost 5 bases, J lost 5 bases, and 8 bases stayed unmatched. CDR1 SGHRS and CDR2 YFSETQ come from the germline V gene.